A selection of T cell receptor beta chains follows, all from one sample in a study of shared clonotypes between healthy human individuals. The assay was immunoSEQ multiplex PCR, and TCRdb's table has in-frame clones only and misses some. The sample carries more than 400,000 clones, more than 95% recorded once. Source material: naive CD4+ T cells sorted from blood. The receptors here all came from a woman aged 25 to 39 in good health. Each CDR3 is given with its conserved first and last residue. A D gene is named only where the DNA matches it firmly. The size entry is marked missing in some rows and otherwise reads once, few, many or a size class.

j_gene,abundance,d_gene,v_gene,CDR3aa,CDR3nt
TRBJ2-3,-,-,TRBV19,CASLYPAGDTQYF,TGTGCCAGTCTTTATCCTGCCGGAGATACGCAGTATTTT
TRBJ2-1,-,TRBD2,TRBV9,CASSGLAGNNEQFF,TGTGCCAGCAGCGGTCTAGCGGGGAACAATGAGCAGTTCTTC
TRBJ2-5,-,-,TRBV5-1,CASSTGQETQYF,TGCGCCAGCAGCACTGGACAAGAGACCCAGTACTTC
TRBJ2-1,-,-,TRBV21-1,CASSKGYGRTSGSRNEQFF,TGTGCCAGCAGCAAGGGATATGGGCGGACTAGCGGGAGTCGGAATGAGCAGTTCTTC
TRBJ1-2,-,TRBD1,TRBV19,CATWTGFGYGYTF,TGTGCCACCTGGACAGGATTTGGCTATGGCTACACCTTC
TRBJ2-7,-,TRBD2,TRBV20-1,CSARGGNEQYF,TGCAGTGCTAGGGGGGGGAACGAGCAGTACTTC
TRBJ2-1,once,TRBD2,TRBV5-1,CASSPYLSSGSSYNEQFF,TGCGCCAGCAGCCCGTATTTATCTAGCGGAAGCTCCTACAATGAGCAGTTCTTC
TRBJ1-2,-,-,TRBV9,CASSRPGSAYGYTF,TGTGCCAGCAGTCGTCCAGGGTCTGCTTATGGCTACACCTTC
TRBJ1-1,-,-,TRBV27,CASSFSGGTEAFF,TGTGCCAGCAGTTTTTCGGGGGGGACTGAAGCTTTCTTT
TRBJ2-1,-,-,TRBV4-2,CASSQDPLSYNEQFF,TGTGCCAGCAGCCAAGATCCGTTATCCTACAATGAGCAGTTCTTC
TRBJ2-5,-,-,TRBV28,CASSRRVGMGETQYF,TGTGCCAGCAGTCGTAGGGTTGGCATGGGGGAGACCCAGTACTTC
TRBJ2-7,-,-,TRBV29-1,CSVDKTEDSYEQYF,TGCAGCGTTGATAAAACAGAAGACTCCTACGAGCAGTACTTC
TRBJ2-3,-,-,TRBV12-5,CASGLGSDPSGDTQYF,TGTGCTAGTGGTTTGGGTAGCGATCCGAGTGGAGATACGCAGTATTTT
TRBJ1-3,-,-,TRBV19,CASSIRLTSGNTIYF,TGTGCCAGTAGTATCCGGCTGACCTCTGGAAACACCATATATTTT
TRBJ1-2,-,-,TRBV5-1,CASSLEQSGGYTF,TGCGCCAGCAGCTTGGAGCAGTCTGGTGGCTACACCTTC
TRBJ1-1,once,-,TRBV6-5,CASSYRVRNTEAFF,TGTGCCAGCAGTTACAGGGTAAGGAACACTGAAGCTTTCTTT